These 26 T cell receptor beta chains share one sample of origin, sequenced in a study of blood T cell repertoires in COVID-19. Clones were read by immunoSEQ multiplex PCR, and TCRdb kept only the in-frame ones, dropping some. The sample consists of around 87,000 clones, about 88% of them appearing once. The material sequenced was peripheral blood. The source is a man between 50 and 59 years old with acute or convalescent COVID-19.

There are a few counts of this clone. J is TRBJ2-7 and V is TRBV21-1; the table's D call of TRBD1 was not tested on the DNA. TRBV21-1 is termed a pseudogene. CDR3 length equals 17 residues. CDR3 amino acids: CASSPSIRDRKFYEQYV. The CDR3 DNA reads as TGTGCCAGCAGCCCCTCCATTCGGGACAGAAAATTCTACGAGCAGTACGTC.

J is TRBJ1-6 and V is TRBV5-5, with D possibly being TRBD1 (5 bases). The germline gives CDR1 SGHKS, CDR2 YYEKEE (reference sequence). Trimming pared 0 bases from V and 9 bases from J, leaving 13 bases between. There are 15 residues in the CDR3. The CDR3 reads CASSLVGGRRSPLHF. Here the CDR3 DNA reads TGTGCCAGCAGCTTGGTCGGGGGTCGCCGTTCACCCCTCCACTTT.

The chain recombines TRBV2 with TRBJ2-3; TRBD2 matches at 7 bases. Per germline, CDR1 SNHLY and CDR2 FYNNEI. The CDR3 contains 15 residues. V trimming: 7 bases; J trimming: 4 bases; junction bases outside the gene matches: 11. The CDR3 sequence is CASKVGTMRADTQYF. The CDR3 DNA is TGTGCCAGCAAGGTTGGGACTATGCGGGCAGATACGCAGTATTTT.

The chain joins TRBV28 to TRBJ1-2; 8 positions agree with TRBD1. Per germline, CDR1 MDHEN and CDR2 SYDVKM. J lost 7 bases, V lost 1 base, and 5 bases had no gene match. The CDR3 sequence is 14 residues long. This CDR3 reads CASSLSGGGRGYTF. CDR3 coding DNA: TGTGCCAGCAGTTTATCAGGGGGCGGTCGTGGCTACACCTTC.

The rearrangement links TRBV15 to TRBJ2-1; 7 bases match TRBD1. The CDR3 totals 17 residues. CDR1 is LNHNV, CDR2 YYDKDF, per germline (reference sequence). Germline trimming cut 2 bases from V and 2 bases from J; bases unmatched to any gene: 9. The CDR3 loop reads CATSRFYGTEPYNEQFF. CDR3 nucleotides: TGTGCCACCAGCAGATTCTACGGGACAGAGCCCTACAATGAGCAGTTCTTC. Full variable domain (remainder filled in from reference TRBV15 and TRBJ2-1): DAMVIQNPRYQVTQFGKPVTLSCSQTLNHNVMYWYQQKSSQAPKLLFHYYDKDFNNEADTPDNFQSRRPNTSFCFLDIRSPGLGDTAMYLCATSRFYGTEPYNEQFFGPGTRLTVL.

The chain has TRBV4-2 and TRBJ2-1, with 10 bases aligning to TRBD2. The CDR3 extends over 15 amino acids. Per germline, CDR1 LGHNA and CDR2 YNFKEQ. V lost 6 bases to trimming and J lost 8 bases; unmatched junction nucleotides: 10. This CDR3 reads CASRTLAGEFHEQFF. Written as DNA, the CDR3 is TGTGCCAGCAGGACCCTAGCGGGAGAATTCCATGAGCAGTTCTTC.

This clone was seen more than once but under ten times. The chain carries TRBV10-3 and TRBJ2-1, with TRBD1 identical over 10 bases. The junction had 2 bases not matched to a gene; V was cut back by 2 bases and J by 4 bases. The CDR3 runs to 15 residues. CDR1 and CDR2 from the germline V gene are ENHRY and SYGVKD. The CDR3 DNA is TGTGCCATCAGTGAGCCGGGACAGGGGTACAATGAGCAGTTCTTC. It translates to CAISEPGQGYNEQFF.

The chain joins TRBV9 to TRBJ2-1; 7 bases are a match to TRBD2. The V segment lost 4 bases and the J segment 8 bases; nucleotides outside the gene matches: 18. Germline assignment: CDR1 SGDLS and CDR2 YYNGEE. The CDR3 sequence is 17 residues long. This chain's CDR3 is CASSSFGKNSGYDEQFF. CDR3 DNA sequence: TGTGCCAGCAGCTCTTTCGGGAAAAATAGCGGGTACGATGAGCAGTTCTTC. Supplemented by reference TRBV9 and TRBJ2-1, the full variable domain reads DSGVTQTPKHLITATGQRVTLRCSPRSGDLSVYWYQQSLDQGLQFLIQYYNGEERAKGNILERFSAQQFPDLHSELNLSSLELGDSALYFCASSSFGKNSGYDEQFFGPGTRLTVL.

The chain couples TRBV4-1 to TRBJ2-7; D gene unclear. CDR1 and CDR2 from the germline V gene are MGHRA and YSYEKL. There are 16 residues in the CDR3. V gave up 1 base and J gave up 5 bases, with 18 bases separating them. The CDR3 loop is CASSQVWVGVFHEQYF. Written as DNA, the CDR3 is TGCGCCAGCAGCCAAGTTTGGGTAGGAGTTTTCCACGAGCAGTACTTC.

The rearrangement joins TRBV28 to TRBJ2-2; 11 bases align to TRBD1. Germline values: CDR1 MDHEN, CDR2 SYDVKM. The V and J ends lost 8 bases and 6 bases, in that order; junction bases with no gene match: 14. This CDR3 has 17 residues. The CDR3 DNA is TGTGCCAGCGGGTTTGGACAGGGGGCGCCAAGGGCCGGGGAGCTGTTTTTT. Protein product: CASGFGQGAPRAGELFF.

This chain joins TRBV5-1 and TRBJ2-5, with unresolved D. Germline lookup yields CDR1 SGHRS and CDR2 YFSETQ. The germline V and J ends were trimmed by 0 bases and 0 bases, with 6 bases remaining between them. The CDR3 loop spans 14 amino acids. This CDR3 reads CASSLATHQETQYF. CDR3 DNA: TGCGCCAGCAGCTTGGCGACACACCAAGAGACCCAGTACTTC.

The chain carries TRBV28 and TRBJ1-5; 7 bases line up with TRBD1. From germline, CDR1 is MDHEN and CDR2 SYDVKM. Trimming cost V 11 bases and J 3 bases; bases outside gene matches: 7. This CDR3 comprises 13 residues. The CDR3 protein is CAPRDSNNQPQHF. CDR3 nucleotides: TGTGCCCCGAGGGACAGCAACAATCAGCCCCAGCATTTT. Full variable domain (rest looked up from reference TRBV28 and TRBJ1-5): DVKVTQSSRYLVKRTGEKVFLECVQDMDHENMFWYRQDPGLGLRLIYFSYDVKMKEKGDIPEGYSVSREKKERFSLILESASTNQTSMYLCAPRDSNNQPQHFGDGTRLSIL.

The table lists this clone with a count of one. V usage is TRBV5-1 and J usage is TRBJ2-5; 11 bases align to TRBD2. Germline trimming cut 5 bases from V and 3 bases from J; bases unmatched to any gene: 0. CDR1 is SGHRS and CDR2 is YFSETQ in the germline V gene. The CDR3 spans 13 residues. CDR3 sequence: CASRLAGEETQYF. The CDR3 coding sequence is TGCGCCAGCAGACTAGCGGGGGAAGAGACCCAGTACTTC.

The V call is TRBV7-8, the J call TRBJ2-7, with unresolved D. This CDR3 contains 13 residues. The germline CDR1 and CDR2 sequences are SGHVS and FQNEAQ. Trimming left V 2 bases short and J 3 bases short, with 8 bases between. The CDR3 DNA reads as TGTGCCAGCAGCTTACCCGGAGTCTACGAGCAGTACGTC. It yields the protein CASSLPGVYEQYV.

For the CDR3, the DNA is TGTGCCAGCAGCCCTTGGGACAGGAACTATGGCTACACCTTC. This sequence encodes CASSPWDRNYGYTF. The chain uses TRBV3-1 (or the pseudogene TRBV3-2) and TRBJ1-2; 8 bases are a match to TRBD1. The CDR3 sequence is 14 residues long. V dropped 4 bases and J dropped 2; count of bases not matched to a gene: 3. Germline V gene lookup returns CDR1 LGHDT and CDR2 YNNKEL (reference sequence).

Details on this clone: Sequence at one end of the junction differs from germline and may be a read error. CDR3 nucleotides: TGTGCCAGCAGCCCTACTGACAGACCCTACAAGCAGTACTTC. Translated, it gives CASSPTDRPYKQYF. V gene TRBV7-6 combines with J gene TRBJ2-7, with D maybe TRBD1 (5 bases). CDR3 length: 14 amino acids. The V gene's germline CDR1 is SGHVS and CDR2 FNYEAQ.

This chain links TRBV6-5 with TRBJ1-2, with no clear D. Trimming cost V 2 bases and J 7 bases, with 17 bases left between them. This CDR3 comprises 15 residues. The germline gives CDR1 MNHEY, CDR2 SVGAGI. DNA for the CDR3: TGTGCCAGCAGTTACCCCCGTGCCGGGAACCCTGGCTACACCTTC. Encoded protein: CASSYPRAGNPGYTF.

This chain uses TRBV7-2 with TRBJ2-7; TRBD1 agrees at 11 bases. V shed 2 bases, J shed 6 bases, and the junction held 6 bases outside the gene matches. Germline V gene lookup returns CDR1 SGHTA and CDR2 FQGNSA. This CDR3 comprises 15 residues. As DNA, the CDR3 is TGTGCCAGCAGCTTAACGGGACAGGGGGTTAGCGAGCAGTACTTC. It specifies CASSLTGQGVSEQYF.

CDR3 sequence (DNA): TGTGCCAGCAGCTTGGTAGCGGGGCCCCCTAGGGGGACGCAGTATTTT. It yields the protein CASSLVAGPPRGTQYF. The V call is TRBV5-5, the J call TRBJ2-3; 8 bases map to TRBD2. The CDR3 extends over 16 amino acids. The trim removed 0 bases at V and 9 bases at J, leaving 12 bases unmatched. CDR1 is SGHKS and CDR2 is YYEKEE in the germline V gene (reference sequence).

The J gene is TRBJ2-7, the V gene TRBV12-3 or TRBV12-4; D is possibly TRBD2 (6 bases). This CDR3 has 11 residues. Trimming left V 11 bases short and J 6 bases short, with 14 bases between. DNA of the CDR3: TGTGCCGGCAACGGGGGAAGCGAGCAGTACTTC. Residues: CAGNGGSEQYF.

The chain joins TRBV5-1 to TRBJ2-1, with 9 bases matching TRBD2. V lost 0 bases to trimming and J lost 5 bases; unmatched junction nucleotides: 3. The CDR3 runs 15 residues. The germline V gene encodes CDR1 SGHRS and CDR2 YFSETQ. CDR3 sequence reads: CASSLALAGNNEQFF. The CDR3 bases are TGCGCCAGCAGCTTGGCCCTAGCGGGGAACAATGAGCAGTTCTTC.

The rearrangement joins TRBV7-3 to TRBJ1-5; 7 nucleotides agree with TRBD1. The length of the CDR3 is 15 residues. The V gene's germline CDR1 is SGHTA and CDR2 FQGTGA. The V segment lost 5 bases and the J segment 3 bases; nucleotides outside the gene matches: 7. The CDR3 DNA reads TGTGCCAGCAGCCCTCGACAGGGATCCAATCAGCCCCAGCATTTT. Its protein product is CASSPRQGSNQPQHF. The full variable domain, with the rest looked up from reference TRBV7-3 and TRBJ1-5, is GAGVSQTPSNKVTEKGKYVELRCDPISGHTALYWYRQSLGQGPEFLIYFQGTGAADDSGLPNDRFFAVRPEGSVSTLKIQRTERGDSAVYLCASSPRQGSNQPQHFGDGTRLSIL.

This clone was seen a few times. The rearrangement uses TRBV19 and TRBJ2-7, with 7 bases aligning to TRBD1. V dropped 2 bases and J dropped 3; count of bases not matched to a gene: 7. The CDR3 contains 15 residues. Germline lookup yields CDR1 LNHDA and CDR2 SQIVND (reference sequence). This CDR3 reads CASSIKTGLDYEQYF. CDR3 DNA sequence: TGTGCCAGTAGTATAAAGACAGGGTTGGACTACGAGCAGTACTTC. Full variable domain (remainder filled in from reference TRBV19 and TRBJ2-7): DGGITQSPKYLFRKEGQNVTLSCEQNLNHDAMYWYRQDPGQGLRLIYYSQIVNDFQKGDIAEGYSVSREKKESFPLTVTSAQKNPTAFYLCASSIKTGLDYEQYFGPGTRLTVT.

The chain's CDR3 is CASSLVSYGYTF. The CDR3 DNA reads TGTGCCAGCAGCTTAGTCAGCTATGGCTACACCTTC. The V gene is TRBV7-9, the J gene TRBJ1-2; no definite D call. This CDR3 is built from 12 residues. The V gene's germline CDR1 is SEHNR and CDR2 FQNEAQ (reference sequence). V was clipped by 1 base and J by 4 bases, with 4 bases between them.

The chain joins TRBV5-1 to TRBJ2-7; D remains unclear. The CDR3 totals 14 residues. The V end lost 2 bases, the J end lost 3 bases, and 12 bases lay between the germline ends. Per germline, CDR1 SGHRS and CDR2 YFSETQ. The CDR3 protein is CASSFGQSDYEQYF. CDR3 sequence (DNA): TGCGCCAGCAGCTTTGGGCAGTCGGACTACGAGCAGTACTTC.

Here the CDR3 reads CSVESGRYGYTF. For the CDR3, the DNA is TGCAGCGTTGAATCAGGGAGGTATGGCTACACCTTC. V and J are TRBV29-1 and TRBJ1-2, with D possibly being TRBD1 (5 bases). The CDR3 consists of 12 residues. V gave up 2 bases and J gave up 5 bases, with 9 bases separating them. The V gene's germline CDR1 is SQVTM and CDR2 ANQGSEA.